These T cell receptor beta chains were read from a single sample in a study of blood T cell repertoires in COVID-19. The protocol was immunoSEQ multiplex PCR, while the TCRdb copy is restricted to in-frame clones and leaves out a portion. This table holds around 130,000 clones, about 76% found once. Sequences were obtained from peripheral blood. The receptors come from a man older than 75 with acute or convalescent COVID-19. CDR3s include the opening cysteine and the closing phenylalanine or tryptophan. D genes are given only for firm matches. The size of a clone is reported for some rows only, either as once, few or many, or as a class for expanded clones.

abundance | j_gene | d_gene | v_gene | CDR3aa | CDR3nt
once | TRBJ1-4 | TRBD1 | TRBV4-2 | CASSQEIGQGATNEKLFF | TGTGCCAGCAGCCAAGAGATCGGACAGGGAGCAACTAATGAAAAACTGTTTTTT
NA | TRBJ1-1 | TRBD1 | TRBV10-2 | CASRSYRGPNTEAFF | TGCGCCAGCAGATCCTACAGGGGCCCGAACACTGAAGCTTTCTTT
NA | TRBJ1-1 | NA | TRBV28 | CATDRSGGAWTEAFF | TGTGCCACAGACCGCTCGGGGGGCGCGTGGACTGAAGCTTTCTTT
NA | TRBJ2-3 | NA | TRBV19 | CASSRRGRSTDTQYF | TGTGCCAGTAGTAGGAGAGGCAGAAGCACAGATACGCAGTATTTT
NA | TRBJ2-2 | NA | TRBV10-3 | CAISEAAPARAGELFF | TGTGCCATCAGTGAAGCTGCGCCTGCCCGGGCCGGGGAGCTGTTTTTT
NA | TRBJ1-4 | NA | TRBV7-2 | CASSLGTGGASGKLFF | TGTGCCAGCAGCTTAGGGACGGGCGGGGCCAGCGGAAAACTGTTTTTT
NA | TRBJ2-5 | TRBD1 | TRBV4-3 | CASSQGTGGETQYF | TGCGCCAGCAGCCAAGGGACAGGGGGAGAGACCCAGTACTTC
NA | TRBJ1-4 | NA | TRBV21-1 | CASSRSTVNEKLFF | TGTGCCAGCAGCAGAAGTACAGTTAATGAAAAACTGTTTTTT
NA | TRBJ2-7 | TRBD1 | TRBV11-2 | CASSLEPGQGTEQYF | TGTGCCAGCAGCTTAGAGCCGGGACAGGGAACCGAGCAGTACTTC
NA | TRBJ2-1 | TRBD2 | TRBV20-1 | CSASRLAGGYNEQFF | TGCAGTGCTAGTAGGTTAGCGGGGGGGTACAATGAGCAGTTCTTC
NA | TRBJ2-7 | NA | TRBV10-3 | CAIREGQSYEQYF | TGTGCCATCAGGGAGGGACAGTCTTACGAGCAGTACTTC
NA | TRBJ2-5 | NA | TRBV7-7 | CASSLERYKTQYF | TGTGCCAGCAGCTTGGAGCGGTATAAGACCCAGTACTTC
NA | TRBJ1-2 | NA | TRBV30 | CAWSVHNYGYTF | TGTGCCTGGAGTGTACATAACTATGGCTACACCTTC
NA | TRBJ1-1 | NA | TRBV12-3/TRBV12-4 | CASTPTGNTEAFF | TGTGCCAGCACCCCCACAGGGAACACTGAAGCTTTCTTT
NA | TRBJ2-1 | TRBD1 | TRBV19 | CASSKTGTGNEQFF | TGTGCCAGTAGTAAGACAGGGACGGGTAATGAGCAGTTCTTC
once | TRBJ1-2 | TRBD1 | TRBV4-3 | CASSQLGTGGGGYGYTF | TGCGCCAGCAGCCAATTAGGGACAGGGGGCGGCGGCTATGGCTACACCTTC
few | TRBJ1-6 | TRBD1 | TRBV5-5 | CASSLSTGSGPNSPLHF | TGTGCCAGCAGCTTGTCGACAGGGTCTGGACCTAACTCACCCCTCCACTTT
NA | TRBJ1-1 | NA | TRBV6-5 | CASSYSSRNTEAFF | TGTGCCAGCAGTTACTCGTCCAGGAACACTGAAGCTTTCTTT
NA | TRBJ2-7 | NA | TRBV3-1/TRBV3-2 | CASSQFRQGTEQYF | TGTGCCAGCAGCCAATTCAGGCAGGGGACCGAGCAGTACTTC
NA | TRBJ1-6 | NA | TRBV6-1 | CASSNRAGESPLHF | TGTGCCAGCAGTAACAGGGCGGGGGAATCACCCCTCCACTTT
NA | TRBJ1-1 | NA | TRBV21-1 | CASSKVGQGTEAFF | NA
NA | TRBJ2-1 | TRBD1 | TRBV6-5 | CASSYTGGSYNEQFF | TGTGCCAGCAGTTATACAGGGGGCTCCTACAATGAGCAGTTCTTC
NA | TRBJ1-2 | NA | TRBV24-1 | CATSDFSLNYGYTF | TGTGCCACCAGTGATTTTTCACTTAACTATGGCTACACCTTC
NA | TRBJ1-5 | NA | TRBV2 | CASRQTDQPQHF | TGTGCCAGCAGACAGACAGATCAGCCCCAGCATTTT
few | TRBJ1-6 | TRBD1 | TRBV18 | CASSPDRGAPLHF | TGTGCCAGCTCACCGGACAGGGGGGCACCCCTCCACTTT
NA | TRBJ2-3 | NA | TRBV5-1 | CASSLDRVDTQYF | TGCGCCAGCAGCTTGGACAGGGTGGATACGCAGTATTTT
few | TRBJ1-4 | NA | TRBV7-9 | CASSLGGGPEKLFF | TGTGCCAGCAGCTTAGGCGGGGGACCTGAAAAACTGTTTTTT
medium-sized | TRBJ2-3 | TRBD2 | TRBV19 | CASSIRSGGLGRTDTQYF | TGTGCCAGTAGTATACGTAGCGGGGGTCTGGGACGTACAGATACGCAGTATTTT
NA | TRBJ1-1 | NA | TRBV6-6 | CASSLHLNTEAFF | TGTGCCAGCAGCCTCCACTTGAACACTGAAGCTTTCTTT
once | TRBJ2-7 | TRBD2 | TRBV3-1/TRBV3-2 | CASSPLGGREQYF | TGTGCCAGCAGCCCCCTGGGAGGGCGCGAGCAGTACTTC
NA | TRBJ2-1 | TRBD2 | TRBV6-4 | CASSEYMGGENNEQFF | TGTGCCAGCAGTGAATATATGGGGGGGGAAAACAATGAGCAGTTCTTC
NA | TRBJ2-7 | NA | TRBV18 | CASSPNREAGEQYF | TGTGCCAGCTCACCGAACAGGGAAGCTGGCGAGCAGTACTTC
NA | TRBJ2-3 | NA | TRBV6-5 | CASSYRGSTDTQYF | TGTGCCAGCAGTTACCGGGGTAGCACAGATACGCAGTATTTT
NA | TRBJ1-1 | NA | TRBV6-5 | CASSYKRRLHTEAFF | TGTGCCAGCAGTTACAAGAGGCGCTTGCACACTGAAGCTTTCTTT
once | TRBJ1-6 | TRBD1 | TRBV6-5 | CASSSGTEVNSPLHF | TGTGCCAGCAGTTCCGGGACAGAAGTAAATTCACCCCTCCACTTT
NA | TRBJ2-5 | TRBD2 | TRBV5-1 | CASSLAGLSGGGETQYF | TGCGCCAGCAGCTTGGCCGGGTTAAGCGGGGGAGGAGAGACCCAGTACTTC
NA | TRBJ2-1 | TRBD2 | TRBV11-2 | CASSGLAGYNEQFF | TGTGCCAGCAGCGGGCTAGCGGGCTACAATGAGCAGTTCTTC
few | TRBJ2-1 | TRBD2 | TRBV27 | CASRKAGGPNEQFF | TGTGCCAGCAGAAAAGCGGGGGGGCCTAATGAGCAGTTCTTC
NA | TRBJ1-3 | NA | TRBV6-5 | CASSYRGDGNTIYF | TGTGCCAGCAGTTATCGGGGAGATGGAAACACCATATATTTT
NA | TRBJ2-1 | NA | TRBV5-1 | CASSLLSFNEQFF | TGCGCCAGCAGCTTGCTTAGTTTCAATGAGCAGTTCTTC
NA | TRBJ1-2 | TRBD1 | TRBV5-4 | CASSLGDRGVVIGYTF | TGTGCCAGCAGCTTGGGGGACAGGGGGGTTGTTATCGGCTACACCTTC